This T cell receptor beta chain was retrieved from a study of CD8 T cells in ankylosing spondylitis. Findings and limits, study-wide: CD8+ by phenotype, disease-linked clones were relatively rare in peripheral blood.

Quantitative 5'-RACE with molecular barcodes produced the TCR beta libraries. TCRdb fed the 5' RACE reads into MiXCR, producing one record per CDR3 protein. Among 220,000 or so distinct CDR3 sequences listed, more than 9% were seen once. A few counts support this clonotype. Its antigen remains unknown. With 4 bases removed from V and 5 bases from J, the gap between germline ends came to 5 bases. Germline lookup yields CDR1 MNHNY and CDR2 SVGAGI (reference sequence). The CDR3 covers 12 residues. Sequenced input: blood, either unsorted or a sorted T cell fraction (not recorded which). The rearrangement uses TRBV6-6 and TRBJ1-4, with D unresolved. The TCR comes from a male donor with ankylosing spondylitis or in good health (not recorded which). The chain's CDR3 is CASSSPNEKLFF. CDR3 sequence (DNA): TGTGCCAGCAGTTCTCCGAATGAAAAACTGTTTTTT.